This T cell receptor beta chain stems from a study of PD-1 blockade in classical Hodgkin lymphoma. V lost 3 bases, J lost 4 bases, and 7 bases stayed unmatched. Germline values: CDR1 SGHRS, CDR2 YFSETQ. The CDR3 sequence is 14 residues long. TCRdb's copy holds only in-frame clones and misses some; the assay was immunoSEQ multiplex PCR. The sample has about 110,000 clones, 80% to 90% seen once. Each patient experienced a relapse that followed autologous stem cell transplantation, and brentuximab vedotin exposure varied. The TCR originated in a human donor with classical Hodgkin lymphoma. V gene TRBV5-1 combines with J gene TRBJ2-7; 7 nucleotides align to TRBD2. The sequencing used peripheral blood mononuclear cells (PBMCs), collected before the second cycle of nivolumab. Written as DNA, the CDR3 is TGCGCCAGCAGCTCCACGGGAGGCGCTTACGAGCAGTACTTC. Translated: CASSSTGGAYEQYF.